This is a list of T cell receptor beta chains from one sample in a study of shared clonotypes between healthy human individuals. The table came from immunoSEQ multiplex PCR; TCRdb's copy has only in-frame clones and leaves some out. The repertoire consists of a few million clones, with approximately 93% occurring once and the leading ten covering about 0.39%. Sequencing was done on a sample of naive CD4+ T cells from PBMCs. Receptors originate from a young man in good health. Some clones in this sample may be carry-over from other donors' samples. Both conserved end residues are part of each CDR3. A D gene is named only where the DNA matches it firmly.

J,V,D,CDR3
TRBJ1-2,TRBV9,NA,CASSVPPGRGGNGYTF
TRBJ1-2,TRBV30,NA,CAWSVSRYGYTF
TRBJ2-2,TRBV21-1,NA,CASSKYGRTSNTGELFF
TRBJ2-5,TRBV6-5,NA,CASSLAGYPKETQYF
TRBJ2-7,TRBV29-1,NA,CSVGWGAGSEQYF
TRBJ1-1,TRBV18,NA,CASSIGRMNTEAFF
TRBJ1-1,TRBV2,NA,CASSELRVRDTEAFF
TRBJ2-1,TRBV15,TRBD1,CATSGPGTATNEQFF
TRBJ2-7,TRBV27,NA,CASGKTGPYEQYF
TRBJ2-5,TRBV9,NA,CASSGTRGWYF
TRBJ1-1,TRBV11-2,NA,CASSLVYTNTEAFF
TRBJ2-1,TRBV2,TRBD1,CASSGSYRGRYNEQFF
TRBJ1-1,TRBV6-1,NA,CASTSYPGGGTEAFF
TRBJ2-7,TRBV19,TRBD1,CASAAETGFHEQYF
TRBJ1-2,TRBV2,NA,CASSGTVANYGYTF
TRBJ2-5,TRBV19,TRBD1,CASSAQTGSGETQYF
TRBJ1-2,TRBV7-9,NA,CASSPLSNYGYTF